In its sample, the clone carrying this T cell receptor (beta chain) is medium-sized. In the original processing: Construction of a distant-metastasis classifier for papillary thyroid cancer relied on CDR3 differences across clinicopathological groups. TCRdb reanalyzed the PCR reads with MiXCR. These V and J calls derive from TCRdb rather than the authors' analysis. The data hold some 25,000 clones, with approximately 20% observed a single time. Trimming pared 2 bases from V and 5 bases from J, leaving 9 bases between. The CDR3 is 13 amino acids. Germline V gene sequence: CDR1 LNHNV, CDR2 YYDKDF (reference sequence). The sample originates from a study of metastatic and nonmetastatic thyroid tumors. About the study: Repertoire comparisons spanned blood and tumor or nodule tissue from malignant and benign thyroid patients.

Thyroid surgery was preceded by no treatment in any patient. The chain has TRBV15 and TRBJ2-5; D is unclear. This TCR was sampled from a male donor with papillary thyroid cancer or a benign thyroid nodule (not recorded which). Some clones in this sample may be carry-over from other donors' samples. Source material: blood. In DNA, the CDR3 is TGTGCCACCAGCAGACGTCGCGAGGAGACCCAGTACTTC. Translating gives CATSRRREETQYF. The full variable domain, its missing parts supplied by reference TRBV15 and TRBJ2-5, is DAMVIQNPRYQVTQFGKPVTLSCSQTLNHNVMYWYQQKSSQAPKLLFHYYDKDFNNEADTPDNFQSRRPNTSFCFLDIRSPGLGDTAMYLCATSRRREETQYFGPGTRLLVL.